Listed below are T cell receptor beta chains from one sample, sequenced in a study of T cell responses to AZD1222 COVID-19 vaccine. Generated by immunoSEQ multiplex PCR, the TCRdb table keeps only in-frame clones and is missing some. The sample lists around 87,000 clones; roughly 91% were seen once. Material: peripheral blood, obtained on day 0 of AZD1222 vaccination. The receptors derive from an adult in good health. Each CDR3 is given with its conserved first and last residue. A D gene is named only where the DNA matches it firmly. Not all rows give a size; the values are once, few, many and, for expanded clones, a class.

once	-	TRBV20-1	TRBJ2-5	TGCAGTGCTCGCTCATCCGAACATCAGTACTTC	CSARSSEHQYF
few	-	TRBV27	TRBJ1-1	TGTGCCAGCAGTCGCGACAGGAACACTGAAGCTTTCTTT	CASSRDRNTEAFF
-	TRBD1	TRBV7-9	TRBJ1-2	TGTGCCAGCACCAGGGGACAGGGGGTGAGTGGCTACACCTTC	CASTRGQGVSGYTF
once	-	TRBV12-3/TRBV12-4	TRBJ2-7	TGTGCCAGCAGTGGGGTTGGGGCCTACGAGCAGTACTTC	CASSGVGAYEQYF
once	-	TRBV9	TRBJ1-4	TGTGCCAGCAGCGTAGACGGAGCCGGCGTCGAACTGTTTTTT	CASSVDGAGVELFF
-	TRBD1	TRBV27	TRBJ1-1	TGTGCCAGCAGCCCTACAGGGGAGAACACTGAAGCTTTCTTT	CASSPTGENTEAFF
-	-	TRBV18	TRBJ1-2	TGTGCCAGCTCACCAATCCGGGAGGCTAACTATGGCTACACCTTC	CASSPIREANYGYTF
-	-	TRBV6-5	TRBJ2-7	TGTGCCAGCAGTACCAGGGGATACGAGCAGTACTTC	CASSTRGYEQYF
-	TRBD2	TRBV12-3/TRBV12-4	TRBJ2-1	TGTGCCAGCAGTTTAAGCGGGGGTAATGAGCAGTTCTTC	CASSLSGGNEQFF
-	-	TRBV10-3	TRBJ2-1	TGTGCCATCAGTGGACTGATAGGGCGGGGTTACAATGAGCAGTTCTTC	CAISGLIGRGYNEQFF
-	-	TRBV7-2	TRBJ2-5	TGTGCCAGCAGCTTAGGAGGCACAGGGAGAGAGACCCAGTACTTC	CASSLGGTGRETQYF
-	TRBD1	TRBV18	TRBJ1-2	TGTGCCAGCTCGTCCGGGACAGGGGGCAGCGGCTACACCTTC	CASSSGTGGSGYTF
-	-	TRBV18	TRBJ2-7	TGTGCCAGCTCACCACCGGGCGGGTACGAGCAGTACTTC	CASSPPGGYEQYF
-	-	TRBV28	TRBJ2-3	TGTGCCAGCAGTACTCTCACAGATACGCAGTATTTT	CASSTLTDTQYF
few	-	TRBV2	TRBJ1-5	TGTGCCAGCAGGACCCGTAGAAATCAGCCCCAGCATTTT	CASRTRRNQPQHF
-	-	TRBV6-5	TRBJ2-7	TGTGCCAGCAGTTACTCTTACCTTCCATCCTACGAGCAGTACTTC	CASSYSYLPSYEQYF
-	-	TRBV3-1/TRBV3-2	TRBJ1-4	TGTGCCAGCAGCTACCTCGGGGATGCTAATGAAAAACTGTTTTTT	CASSYLGDANEKLFF
few	TRBD1	TRBV6-2/TRBV6-3	TRBJ1-6	TGTGCCAGCAGCCCTCGGACAGGGGGCTTTGGTAATTCACCCCTCCACTTT	CASSPRTGGFGNSPLHF
medium-sized	-	TRBV19	TRBJ1-4	TGTGCCAGTAAGGACGGCAGGAGTAATGAAAAACTGTTTTTT	CASKDGRSNEKLFF
-	-	TRBV30	TRBJ1-6	TGTGCCTGGAGTCCTAAACAACTTAGCTCCTATAATTCACCCCTCCACTTT	CAWSPKQLSSYNSPLHF
-	-	TRBV4-1	TRBJ2-7	TGCGCCAGCAGCCAAGTTGGGCAGAACTACGAGCAGTACTTC	CASSQVGQNYEQYF
-	-	TRBV5-1	TRBJ2-7	TGCGCCAGCAGCTTGGATCCTTCCTCCTACGAGCAGTACTTC	CASSLDPSSYEQYF
-	TRBD1	TRBV27	TRBJ1-2	TGTGCCAGCAGTTTATCCTACGACAGGGCCCCAAATTATGGCTACACCTTC	CASSLSYDRAPNYGYTF
-	-	TRBV7-9	TRBJ1-6	TGTGCCAGCAGCTCGAATAATTCACCCCTCCACTTT	CASSSNNSPLHF
-	TRBD1	TRBV28	TRBJ1-3	TGTGCCAGCAGTCCCCCCGGGACAGGGCTTCGGGGAAACACCATATATTTT	CASSPPGTGLRGNTIYF
-	-	TRBV2	TRBJ1-2	TGTGCCAGCAGGCCTCGGGGAGGCTACCGCACGAACGTCTATGGCTACACCTTC	CASRPRGGYRTNVYGYTF
-	-	TRBV6-2/TRBV6-3	TRBJ1-5	TGTGCCAGCAGTTACACGTTTTCACAGCCCCAGCATTTT	CASSYTFSQPQHF
-	-	TRBV4-1	TRBJ1-5	TGCGCCAGCAGCCAAGGGCGCAATCAGCCCCAGCATTTT	CASSQGRNQPQHF
-	-	TRBV7-9	TRBJ2-6	TGTGCCAGCAGCCTCTCCAGTACTGGGGCCAACGTCCTGACTTTC	CASSLSSTGANVLTF
-	TRBD1	TRBV5-4	TRBJ1-1	TGTGCCAGCAGCCCGGACAGGGCTATGAACACTGAAGCTTTCTTT	CASSPDRAMNTEAFF
-	TRBD1	TRBV4-3	TRBJ1-1	TGCGCCAGCAGCCAAGATCGTCTAACGACAGGGATGAACACTGAAGCTTTCTTT	CASSQDRLTTGMNTEAFF
-	-	TRBV2	TRBJ1-5	TGTGCCAGCAGGAACGAACAGGGTCTCGGCAATCAGCCCCAGCATTTT	CASRNEQGLGNQPQHF
-	-	TRBV2	TRBJ1-2	-	CASSEDVAGGTF